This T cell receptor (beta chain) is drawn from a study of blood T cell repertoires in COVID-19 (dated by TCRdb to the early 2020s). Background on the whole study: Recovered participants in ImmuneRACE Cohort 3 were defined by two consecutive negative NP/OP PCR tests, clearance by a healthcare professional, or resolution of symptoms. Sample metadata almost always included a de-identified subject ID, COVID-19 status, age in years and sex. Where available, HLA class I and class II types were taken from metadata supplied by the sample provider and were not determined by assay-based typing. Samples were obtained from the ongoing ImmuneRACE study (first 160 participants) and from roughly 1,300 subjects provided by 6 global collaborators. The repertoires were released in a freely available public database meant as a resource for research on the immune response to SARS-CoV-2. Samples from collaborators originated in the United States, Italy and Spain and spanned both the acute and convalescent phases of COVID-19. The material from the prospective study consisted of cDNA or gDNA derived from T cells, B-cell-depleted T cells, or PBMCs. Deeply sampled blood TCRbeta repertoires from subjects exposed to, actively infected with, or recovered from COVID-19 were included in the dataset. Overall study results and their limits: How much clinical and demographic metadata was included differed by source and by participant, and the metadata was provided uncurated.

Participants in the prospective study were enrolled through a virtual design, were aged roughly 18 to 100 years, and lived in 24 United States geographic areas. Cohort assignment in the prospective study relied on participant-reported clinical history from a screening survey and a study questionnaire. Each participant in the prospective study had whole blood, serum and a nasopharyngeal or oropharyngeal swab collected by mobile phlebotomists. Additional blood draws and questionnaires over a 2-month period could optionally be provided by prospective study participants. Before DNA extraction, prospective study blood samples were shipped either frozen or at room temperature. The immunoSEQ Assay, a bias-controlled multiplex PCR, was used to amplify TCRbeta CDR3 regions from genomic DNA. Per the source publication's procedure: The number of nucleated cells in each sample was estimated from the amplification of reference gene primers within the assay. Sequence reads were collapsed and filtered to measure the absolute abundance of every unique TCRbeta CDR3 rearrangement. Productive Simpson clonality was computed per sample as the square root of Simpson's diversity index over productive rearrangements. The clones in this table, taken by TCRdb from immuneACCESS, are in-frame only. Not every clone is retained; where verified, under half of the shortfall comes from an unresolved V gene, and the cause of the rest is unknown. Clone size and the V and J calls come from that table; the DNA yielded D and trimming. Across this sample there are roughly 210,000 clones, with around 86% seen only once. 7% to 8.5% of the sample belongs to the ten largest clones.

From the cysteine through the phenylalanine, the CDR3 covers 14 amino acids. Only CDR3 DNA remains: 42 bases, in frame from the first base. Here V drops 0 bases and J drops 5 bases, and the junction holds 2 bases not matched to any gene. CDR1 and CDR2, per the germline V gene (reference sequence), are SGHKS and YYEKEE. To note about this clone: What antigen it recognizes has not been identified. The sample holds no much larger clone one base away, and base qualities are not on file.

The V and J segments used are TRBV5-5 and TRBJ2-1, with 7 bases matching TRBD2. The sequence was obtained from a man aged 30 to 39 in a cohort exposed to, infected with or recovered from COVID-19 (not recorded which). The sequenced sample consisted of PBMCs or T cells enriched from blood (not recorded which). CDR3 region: CASSLGGSHNEQFF. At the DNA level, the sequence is TGTGCCAGCAGCTTGGGCGGGAGCCACAATGAGCAGTTCTTC.